This TCR beta chain was sequenced during a study of blood T cell repertoires in COVID-19. For the study at large: Sites across the United States, Italy and Spain contributed samples from acute and convalescent COVID-19. Sources were T cells, B-cell-depleted T cells, or PBMCs; the material itself was cDNA or gDNA.

Germline CDR1 SGHAT, CDR2 FQNNGV. The CDR3 has 16 amino acids. Germline trimming cut 0 bases from V and 4 bases from J; bases unmatched to any gene: 8. Methods used by the authors: Estimates of nucleated cell counts were drawn from the amplification of reference gene primers. Clones were sequenced by immunoSEQ multiplex PCR, and TCRdb holds only the in-frame ones, with some missing. V and J calls and clone size come straight from that table; D and trimming were deduced from the DNA. The table includes 43,000 or so clones, approximately 88% detected once. The V call is TRBV11-2, the J call TRBJ1-1; 7 bases fit TRBD1. This sequence originates from a man aged 60 to 69 with active COVID-19. Sequences were obtained from peripheral blood. Here the CDR3 reads CASSLEQTGDSTEAFF. The CDR3 bases are TGTGCCAGCAGCTTAGAACAAACAGGGGATAGCACTGAAGCTTTCTTT.